The rows below give T cell receptor beta chains drawn from one sample of a study of shared clonotypes between healthy human individuals. This table comes from immunoSEQ multiplex PCR, and its TCRdb copy is limited to in-frame clones, with some not included. Of millions of clones listed, approximately 94% are singletons. The sample comprised naive CD8+ T cells sorted from blood. These receptors were taken from a young man in good health. Both conserved end residues are part of each CDR3. The order of the fields is CDR3 DNA, CDR3 protein, D gene, CDR3 length, clone size, V gene, J gene. A D gene is named only where the DNA matches it firmly. The size of a clone is reported for some rows only, either as once, few or many, or as a class for expanded clones.

TGTGCCTGGCGGGACAGGGGGAACACCGGGGAGCTGTTTTTT	CAWRDRGNTGELFF	TRBD1	14	-	TRBV30	TRBJ2-2
TGTGCCAGCAGCTTGGTTCTGGCAGACTACGAGCAGTACTTC	CASSLVLADYEQYF	-	14	-	TRBV5-5	TRBJ2-7
TGTGCCAGCAGCCTAGGACAGTATGAGACCCAGTACTTC	CASSLGQYETQYF	-	13	-	TRBV11-2	TRBJ2-5
TGTGCCAGCATCGGGTCCGGGGAGCTGTTTTTT	CASIGSGELFF	-	11	-	TRBV6-6	TRBJ2-2
TGCGCCAGCAGCCACCACGGGGGGGAGGGCCCTCAGGAGACCCAGTACTTC	CASSHHGGEGPQETQYF	TRBD2	17	-	TRBV4-3	TRBJ2-5
TGTGCCAGCAGCCTCGGGACATACGACTCTAACTATGGCTACACCTTC	CASSLGTYDSNYGYTF	-	16	-	TRBV11-2	TRBJ1-2
TGTGCCAGCAGTTACGGGACAGAGAACACTGAAGCTTTCTTT	CASSYGTENTEAFF	TRBD1	14	-	TRBV6-5	TRBJ1-1
TGTGCCAGCAGCGTACAGGGGCAAGAGACCCAGTACTTC	CASSVQGQETQYF	-	13	-	TRBV9	TRBJ2-5
TGTGCCAGCAGTTTCGGACAGGGTAAGGTCTTC	CASSFGQGKVF	TRBD1	11	-	TRBV27	TRBJ2-1
TGTGCCAGCAGTTACGGACGGACCTACGAGCAGTACTTC	CASSYGRTYEQYF	-	13	-	TRBV6-5	TRBJ2-7
TGTGCCAGCAGTTTCTTGAACCAGGGGGAGCAGTACTTC	CASSFLNQGEQYF	-	13	-	TRBV28	TRBJ2-7
TGTGCCAGCAGCTCCACGACAGGGTTCGCTGAAGCTTTCTTT	CASSSTTGFAEAFF	TRBD1	14	-	TRBV11-2	TRBJ1-1
TGTGCCAGCAGCGTAGCGGCGGTGCAGTACTTC	CASSVAAVQYF	-	11	-	TRBV9	TRBJ2-7
TGCAGCGTTGAAGATGGGGCAGGGAACACTGAAGCTTTCTTT	CSVEDGAGNTEAFF	-	14	once	TRBV29-1	TRBJ1-1
TGTGCCAGCAGTCATCTAGCGGGAGAAGTAGATACGCAGTATTTT	CASSHLAGEVDTQYF	TRBD2	15	-	TRBV6-5	TRBJ2-3
TGTGCCAGCAGCCCAGTAAGGGACACCGGGGAGCTGTTTTTT	CASSPVRDTGELFF	-	14	once	TRBV9	TRBJ2-2
TGCGCCAGCAGCCAAGAAACCGGGACAGGGCCTCCCTACGAGCAGTACTTC	CASSQETGTGPPYEQYF	TRBD1	17	-	TRBV4-1	TRBJ2-7
TGTGCCAGCAGTTCCGCAGGGGACTGGAATTCACCCCTCCACTTT	CASSSAGDWNSPLHF	-	15	-	TRBV6-5	TRBJ1-6
TGTGCCAGCAGCTTAGATCAGGGAACCGGGGAGCTGTTTTTT	CASSLDQGTGELFF	-	14	-	TRBV11-1	TRBJ2-2
TGCGCCAGCAGCCAGTTTTCGGCGGGGGGGCCGCAGTACGAGCAGTACTTC	CASSQFSAGGPQYEQYF	TRBD2	17	-	TRBV4-1	TRBJ2-7
TGTGCCAGCAGTGAGGACCTCAGGACAGGGGGCGAGGGCACTGAAGCTTTCTTT	CASSEDLRTGGEGTEAFF	TRBD1	18	-	TRBV6-1	TRBJ1-1
TGTGCCAGCAGCTCCTTTACGACAGGGTCAGGGGATACGCAGTATTTT	CASSSFTTGSGDTQYF	TRBD1	16	-	TRBV7-9	TRBJ2-3
TGTGCTAGTGGTTTGGTAGGGGGCCCAGATACGCAGTATTTT	CASGLVGGPDTQYF	TRBD1	14	-	TRBV12-5	TRBJ2-3
TGTGCCAGCAGCTGGATCCCGGGACAGGGCCAAGAGACCCAGTACTTC	CASSWIPGQGQETQYF	TRBD1	16	-	TRBV13	TRBJ2-5
TGTGCCAGCAGTGATTTAGCGCGGAGCTACGAGCAGTACTTC	CASSDLARSYEQYF	-	14	-	TRBV6-1	TRBJ2-7
TGCAGTGGACTCTGTGGCTACACCTTC	CSGLCGYTF	-	9	few	TRBV20-1	TRBJ1-2
TGTGCCATCAGCCGACTCCCAGGGAACGAGCAGTACTTC	CAISRLPGNEQYF	-	13	few	TRBV10-3	TRBJ2-7
TGTGCCAGCAGCTTAGCTCAGTACTTACAAGAGACCCAGTACTTC	CASSLAQYLQETQYF	-	15	-	TRBV7-8	TRBJ2-5
TGTGCCAGCAGTTTAGAGGGGTGGATCGATACGCAGTATTTT	CASSLEGWIDTQYF	-	14	-	TRBV28	TRBJ2-3
TGCGCCAGCAGCCCCGACGGGGCGGGAGAGCAGTACTTC	CASSPDGAGEQYF	-	13	-	TRBV5-1	TRBJ2-7
TGCGCCAGCAGCCCCGCGGGACAGGGCTTAGACGAGCAGTACTTC	CASSPAGQGLDEQYF	TRBD1	15	-	TRBV4-1	TRBJ2-7
TGCGCCAGCAGCCAAGAACGGGACAGATCCTACGAGCAGTACTTC	CASSQERDRSYEQYF	TRBD1	15	-	TRBV4-1	TRBJ2-7
TGTGCCAGCAGTCCACAGCTAGCCAAAAACATTCAGTACTTC	CASSPQLAKNIQYF	-	14	-	TRBV13	TRBJ2-4
TGTGCCTGGAGTGTTGCGGACTACTACGAGCAGTACTTC	CAWSVADYYEQYF	-	13	-	TRBV30	TRBJ2-7
TGCGCCAGCAGCCAAGATGGAGGATGGGATGAGCAGTTCTTC	CASSQDGGWDEQFF	-	14	-	TRBV4-3	TRBJ2-1
TGTGCCACCTTACTAGCGGGGGGGAGCTCCTACAATGAGCAGTTCTTC	CATLLAGGSSYNEQFF	TRBD2	16	-	TRBV10-3	TRBJ2-1
TGTGCCAGCAGCGTAGCTGCGGGACACCCCTACGAGCAGTACTTC	CASSVAAGHPYEQYF	-	15	-	TRBV9	TRBJ2-7
TGTGCCAGCAGTCTTGGGACAGGGGGCCCCTATGGCTACACCTTC	CASSLGTGGPYGYTF	TRBD1	15	-	TRBV2	TRBJ1-2
TGTGCCAGCAGCTTATACGGTAGCGGCGAGCAGTACTTC	CASSLYGSGEQYF	-	13	once	TRBV7-6	TRBJ2-7
TGCGCCAGCAGCCAAGATGCAGGGGGCGTCGGTGGCTACACCTTC	CASSQDAGGVGGYTF	TRBD1	15	-	TRBV4-1	TRBJ1-2
TGTGCCAGCAGGGACACAGGGATCGGCGAGCAGTACTTC	CASRDTGIGEQYF	-	13	-	TRBV2	TRBJ2-7
TGCGCCAGCAGCCTCACTAGCGGGTCAGTGGCAGATACGCAGTATTTT	CASSLTSGSVADTQYF	TRBD2	16	once	TRBV23-1	TRBJ2-3